This entry features one TCR beta chain sequence. Its specificity is not known. Clinical symptoms, serum thyroxine, TRAb, thyroid ultrasound and orbital computed tomography established diagnosis. From 10 ml of fresh peripheral blood, PBMCs were isolated. The data stem from a study of T cells in Graves' hyperthyroidism and ophthalmopathy. Turning to the study itself: Before treatment of any kind, peripheral blood was taken at initial diagnosis.

Amplification of TCR beta CDR3 regions used RNA as the template. HTBI primers were employed in a first-round RT-PCR of the TCR CDR3. Via MiXCR, TCRdb re-called the multiplex PCR reads, giving one row per CDR3 protein. In the table there are approximately 300,000 distinct CDR3 sequences, approximately 17% of which are singletons. Findings and limits, study-wide: Most clonotypes that expanded in the thyroid above 0.001 also showed up in blood.

The CDR3 covers 14 residues. Per the germline V gene, CDR1 is SGHNT and CDR2 is YYREEE (reference sequence). Deletions cut 4 bases from V and 8 bases from J, with 18 bases between. The gene calls are TRBV5-4 and TRBJ1-2; the D gene is possibly TRBD1 (6 bases). The TCR originated in a woman aged 60-70 years with Graves' ophthalmopathy. The material sequenced was blood. Here the CDR3 reads CASSPKFGGGGYTF. As DNA, the CDR3 is TGTGCCAGCAGCCCTAAGTTCGGGGGCGGGGGCTACACCTTC.